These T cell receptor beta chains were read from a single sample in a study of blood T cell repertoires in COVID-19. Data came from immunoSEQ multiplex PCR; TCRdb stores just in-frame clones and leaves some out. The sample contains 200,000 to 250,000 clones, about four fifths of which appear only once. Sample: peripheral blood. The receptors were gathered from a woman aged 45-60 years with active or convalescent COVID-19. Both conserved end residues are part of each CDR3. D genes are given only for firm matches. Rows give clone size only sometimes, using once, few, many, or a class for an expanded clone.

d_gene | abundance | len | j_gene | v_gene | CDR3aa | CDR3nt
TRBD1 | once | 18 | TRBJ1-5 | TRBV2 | CASRHSTGTGYSNQPQHF | TGTGCCAGCAGGCACTCTACCGGGACAGGGTATAGCAATCAGCCCCAGCATTTT
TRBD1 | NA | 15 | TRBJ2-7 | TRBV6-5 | CASTVGTGGYYEQYF | TGTGCCAGCACTGTAGGGACAGGGGGTTACTACGAGCAGTACTTC
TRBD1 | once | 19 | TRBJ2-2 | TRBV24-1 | CATSDSGTGGSLNTGELFF | TGTGCCACCAGTGACTCCGGGACAGGGGGTTCTCTGAACACCGGGGAGCTGTTTTTT
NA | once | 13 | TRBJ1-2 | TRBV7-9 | CASSFQGADGYTF | TGTGCCAGCAGCTTCCAGGGCGCGGATGGCTACACCTTC
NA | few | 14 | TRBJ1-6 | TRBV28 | CASRAGAENSPLHF | TGTGCCAGCAGGGCGGGGGCAGAAAATTCACCCCTCCACTTT
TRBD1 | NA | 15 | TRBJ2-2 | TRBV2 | CASSIRGQNTGELFF | TGTGCCAGCTCGATCAGGGGGCAGAACACCGGGGAGCTGTTTTTT
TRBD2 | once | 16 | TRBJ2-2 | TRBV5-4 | CASSLFGGGNTGELFF | TGTGCCAGCAGCTTGTTCGGCGGGGGGAACACCGGGGAGCTGTTTTTT
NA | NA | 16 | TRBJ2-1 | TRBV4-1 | CASSQGRRGIYNEQFF | TGCGCCAGCAGCCAGGGGAGACGGGGGATTTACAATGAGCAGTTCTTC
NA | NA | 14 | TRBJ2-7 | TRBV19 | CASSDSYLRNEQYF | TGTGCCAGTAGCGACAGCTACTTACGAAATGAGCAGTACTTC
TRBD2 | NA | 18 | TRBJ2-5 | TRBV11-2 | CASSRSRLASWRPETQYF | TGTGCCAGCAGCCGGTCCCGACTAGCGAGTTGGAGGCCAGAGACCCAGTACTTC
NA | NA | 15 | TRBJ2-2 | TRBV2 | CASSEHREGTGELFF | TGTGCCAGCAGTGAACACAGGGAAGGAACCGGGGAGCTGTTTTTT
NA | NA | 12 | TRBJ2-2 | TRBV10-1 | CASSDSAGELFF | TGCGCCAGCAGTGACTCCGCCGGGGAGCTGTTTTTT
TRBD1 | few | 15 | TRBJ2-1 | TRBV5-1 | CASSSPGTDYNEQFF | TGCGCCAGCAGCTCCCCCGGGACAGATTACAATGAGCAGTTCTTC
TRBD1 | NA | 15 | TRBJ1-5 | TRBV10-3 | CAIREGTGPNQPQHF | TGTGCCATCAGGGAAGGGACAGGACCTAATCAGCCCCAGCATTTT
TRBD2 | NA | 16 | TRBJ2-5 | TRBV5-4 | CASSSPGGGYQETQYF | TGTGCCAGCAGCTCCCCGGGGGGGGGATACCAAGAGACCCAGTACTTC
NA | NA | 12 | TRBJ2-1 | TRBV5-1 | CASSNRVNEQFF | TGCGCCAGCAGCAACAGGGTTAACGAGCAGTTCTTC
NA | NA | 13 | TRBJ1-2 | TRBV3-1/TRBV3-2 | CASSPEQYYGYTF | TGTGCCAGCAGCCCGGAACAGTACTATGGCTACACCTTC
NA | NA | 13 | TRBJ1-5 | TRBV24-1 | CATSGEGNQPQHF | TGTGCCACCAGCGGGGAGGGGAATCAGCCCCAGCATTTT
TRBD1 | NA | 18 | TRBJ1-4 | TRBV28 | CASSFRWDRVGTNEKLFF | TGTGCCAGCAGTTTCCGGTGGGACAGGGTTGGTACTAATGAAAAACTGTTTTTT
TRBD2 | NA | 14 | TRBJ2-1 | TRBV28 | CATQLAGGPYEQFF | TGTGCCACTCAACTAGCGGGAGGGCCTTATGAGCAGTTCTTC
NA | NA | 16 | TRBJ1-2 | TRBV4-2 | CASSQRAGGDDYGYTF | TGTGCCAGCAGCCAACGCGCGGGGGGCGACGACTATGGCTACACCTTC
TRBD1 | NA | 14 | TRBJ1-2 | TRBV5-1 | CASSLKGQGLGYTF | TGCGCCAGCAGCTTGAAGGGACAGGGTTTGGGCTACACCTTC
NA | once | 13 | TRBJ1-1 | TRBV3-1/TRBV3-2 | CASSQEVNRAAFF | TGTGCCAGCAGCCAAGAGGTGAACAGGGCAGCTTTCTTT
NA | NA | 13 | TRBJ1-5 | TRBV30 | CAWSKQVNQPQHF | TGTGCCTGGAGTAAACAGGTCAATCAGCCCCAGCATTTT
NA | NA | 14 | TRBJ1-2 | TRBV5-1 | CASSPLDSNYGYTF | TGCGCCAGCAGCCCCTTAGACTCTAACTATGGCTACACCTTC
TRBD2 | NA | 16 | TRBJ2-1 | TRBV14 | CASSPGAGRTDNEQFF | TGTGCCAGCAGCCCTGGGGCCGGGAGGACTGACAATGAGCAGTTCTTC
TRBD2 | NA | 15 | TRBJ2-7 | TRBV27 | CASSFSRVGGAEQYF | TGTGCCAGCAGTTTCTCTCGGGTGGGAGGGGCCGAGCAGTACTTC
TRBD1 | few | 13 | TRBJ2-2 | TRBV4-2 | CASSYTGAGELFF | TGTGCCAGCAGCTATACAGGGGCCGGGGAGCTGTTTTTT
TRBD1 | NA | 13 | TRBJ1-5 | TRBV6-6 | CASSRDRQQPQHF | TGTGCCAGCAGTCGGGACAGACAACAGCCCCAGCATTTT
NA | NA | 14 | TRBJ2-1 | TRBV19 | CASSRAIAYNEQFF | TGTGCCAGTAGTAGGGCTATTGCCTACAATGAGCAGTTCTTC
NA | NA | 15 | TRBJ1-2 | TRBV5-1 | CASSQTSQLGYGYTF | TGCGCCAGCAGTCAAACGAGCCAACTCGGCTATGGCTACACCTTC
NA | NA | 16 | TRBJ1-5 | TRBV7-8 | CASSLVAPTSNQPQHF | TGTGCCAGCAGCTTAGTAGCACCGACTTCCAATCAGCCCCAGCATTTT
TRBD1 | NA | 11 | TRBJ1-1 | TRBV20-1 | CSARGQGGAFF | TGCAGTGCTAGAGGACAGGGCGGGGCTTTCTTT
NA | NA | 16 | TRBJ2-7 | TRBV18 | CASSPVGGSSSYEQYF | TGTGCCAGCTCACCCGTGGGCGGGTCGAGCTCCTACGAGCAGTACTTC
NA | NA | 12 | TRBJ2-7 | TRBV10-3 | CAISANLYEQYF | TGTGCCATCAGTGCTAATCTCTACGAGCAGTACTTC
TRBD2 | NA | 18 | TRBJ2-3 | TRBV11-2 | CASSLGSWELAGTDTQYF | TGTGCCAGCAGCTTAGGATCTTGGGAACTAGCGGGAACTGATACGCAGTATTTT
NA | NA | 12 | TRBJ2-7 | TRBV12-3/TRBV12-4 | CASSPVGYEQYF | TGTGCCAGCAGTCCTGTCGGCTACGAGCAGTACTTC
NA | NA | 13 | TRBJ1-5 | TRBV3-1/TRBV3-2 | CASSQRGEGPQHF | TGTGCCAGCAGCCAGAGGGGGGAGGGTCCCCAGCATTTT
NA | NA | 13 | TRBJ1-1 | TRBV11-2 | CASSHGGHTEAFF | TGTGCCAGCAGCCACGGGGGGCACACTGAAGCTTTCTTT
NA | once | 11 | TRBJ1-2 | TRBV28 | CASSLTYGYTF | TGTGCCAGCAGCCTAACCTATGGCTACACCTTC
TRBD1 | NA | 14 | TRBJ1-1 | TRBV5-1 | CASRGTGKSTEAFF | TGCGCCAGCAGGGGGACAGGGAAGAGCACTGAAGCTTTCTTT
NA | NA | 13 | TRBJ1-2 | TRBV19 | CASSTDRGLGYTF | TGTGCCAGTAGTACGGACAGAGGCCTTGGCTACACCTTC
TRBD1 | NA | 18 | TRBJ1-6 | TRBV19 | CASRWTGRTLSMDSPLHF | TGTGCCAGTAGGTGGACAGGGAGGACCTTATCTATGGATTCACCCCTCCACTTT
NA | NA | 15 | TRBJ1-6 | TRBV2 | CASSELAGGNSPLHF | TGTGCCAGCAGTGAATTGGCGGGAGGGAATTCACCCCTCCACTTT